This T cell receptor beta chain is from a study of blood T cell repertoires in COVID-19. Only in-frame clones appear in the TCRdb table, and some are missing; sequencing was by immunoSEQ multiplex PCR. The profile shows a few hundred thousand clones, roughly nine tenths of them singletons. CDR1 is ENHRY, CDR2 SYGVKD, per germline. This CDR3 is built from 15 residues. The V and J ends lost 3 bases and 5 bases, in that order; junction bases with no gene match: 8. The sequence came from a man aged 35 to 55 with acute or convalescent COVID-19. The chain couples TRBV10-3 to TRBJ2-5, with 8 bases lining up with TRBD2. Input material: peripheral blood. The CDR3 nucleotides read TGTGCCATCAGTGATACGGGGGGGGAGAGGGAGACCCAGTACTTC. This translates into CAISDTGGERETQYF.